This T cell receptor beta chain originates from a study of CD8 T cell repertoires and HIV-1 epitope variants. Concerning this clone: Its target is not known.

On the immunoSEQ platform, TCR beta CDR3s were sequenced at survey depth. Method: immunoSEQ multiplex PCR; TCRdb's copy keeps in-frame clones and lacks some. The top ten clones hold approximately 41% of a sample with 4,500 to 6,000 clones, around 70% of them seen once. Trimming took off 7 bases at V and 3 bases at J, with 19 bases between the two ends. The CDR3 runs to 15 residues. CDR1 and CDR2 (germline): MNHEY, SMNVEV (reference sequence). Sequenced: cultured CD8+ T cells derived from PBMCs. The chain has TRBV27 and TRBJ2-7; D possibly matches TRBD1 or TRBD2 (7 bases each). The receptor comes from a male donor with HIV. The CDR3 spells CASTPGGDSNYEQYF. The CDR3 coding sequence is TGTGCCAGCACTCCTGGGGGGGACAGCAACTACGAGCAGTACTTC.